This T cell receptor (beta chain) was captured in a study of cytomegalovirus exposure and HLA in healthy donors. Germline V lookup: CDR1 MRHNA, CDR2 SNTAGT. V trimming: 4 bases; J trimming: 6 bases; junction bases outside the gene matches: 6. This CDR3 is 15 amino acids long. 60 Vbeta and 13 Jbeta primers were used in PCR. Libraries were prepared by immunoSEQ multiplex PCR; TCRdb keeps only in-frame clonotypes and omits some of them. The top ten clones hold about 1.4% of a sample with 150,000 to 200,000 clones, about 85% of them seen once. As concerns this clone: Its antigen is unidentified.

Whole-study results and caveats: Later work found that TCR association rates differed between HLA loci; DRB1 had the most and HLA-C the fewest. Immune exposure data for these donors was limited to CMV serostatus. Sequencing likely produced, as an artifact, a cluster of highly shared sequence variants.

This sequence joins TRBV6-4 and TRBJ1-5, with 10 nucleotides matching TRBD1. The sequence was obtained from a woman aged 45-60 years in good health and CMV-seronegative. Sequencing was performed on PBMCs. In DNA, the CDR3 is TGTGCCAGCAGTGGAAGACAGGGGGCGCGTCAGCCCCAGCATTTT. Translated, it gives CASSGRQGARQPQHF.